This record covers a single T cell receptor (beta chain). The target antigen is unknown. Investigators sorted each CD8+ T cell subset in triplicate, taking 300,000 to 350,000 cells each time. This sample is drawn from a study of CXCR3-negative and CXCR3-positive naive CD8 T cells. Study conclusions and caveats: Much lower diversity was found in memory CD8+ cells, while both naive subsets had comparably high diversity. Whereas memory cells differed, naive CXCR3-negative and CXCR3-positive cells shared similar TRBV-TRBJ usage. The study inferred TCR strength from TRB CDR3 properties and found comparable surface CD5 between naive subsets.

UMI labels and 5' RACE were used to prepare the TRB cDNA libraries. TCRdb reanalyzed the 5' RACE reads and collapses them to one entry per CDR3 protein, without DNA. The table lists 45,000 to 55,000 distinct CDR3 sequences. Germline V gives CDR1 SGHDN, CDR2 FVKESK. The CDR3 is made up of 18 amino acids. This sequence was found in a human donor in good health. Some clones in this sample may be carry-over from other donors' samples. Source material: memory CD8+ T cells from blood. The V and J genes are TRBV14 and TRBJ2-4. CDR3 in amino acids: CASSQDFGRGLVKNIQYF.